This T cell receptor (beta chain) was profiled in a study of shared clonotypes between healthy human individuals. Study at large: The study enrolled two women and a few men aged 18 to 49. Plates per donor: three CD4 naive, three CD4 memory, two CD8 naive, one CD8 memory.

Study outcomes and limitations: Rarefaction showed that sequencing of sorted subsets was incomplete (despite large depth).

Method: immunoSEQ multiplex PCR; TCRdb's copy keeps in-frame clones and lacks some. The data hold millions of clones, with about 95% observed a single time. Terminally differentiated effector memory CD45RA+ cells were excluded by CCR7 positive selection of CD45RO-negative cells. With respect to this clone: Antigen: not known.

Germline lookup yields CDR1 SNHLY and CDR2 FYNNEI. V shed 3 bases and J shed 7 bases, with 18 bases lying between them. CDR3 length equals 16 residues. Material for sequencing was naive CD8+ T cells sorted from blood. The receptor's source is a man in his late teens or twenties in good health. The chain has TRBV2 and TRBJ1-4; D not resolved. The CDR3 DNA reads TGTGCCAGCAGTGATACCCATTGGGGTTGGGGTGAAAAACTGTTTTTT. Its protein is CASSDTHWGWGEKLFF. The full variable domain, completed using reference TRBV2 and TRBJ1-4, is EPEVTQTPSHQVTQMGQEVILRCVPISNHLYFYWYRQILGQKVEFLVSFYNNEISEKSEIFDDQFSVERPDGSNFTLKIRSTKLEDSAMYFCASSDTHWGWGEKLFFGSGTQLSVL.